This T cell receptor (beta chain) was sequenced during a study of CD8 T cells in ankylosing spondylitis. A few counts support this clonotype. Trimming removed 1 base at V and 12 bases at J, with 10 bases between. The CDR3 consists of 12 residues. Per germline, CDR1 SGHTA and CDR2 FQGNSA. TCRdb reprocessed the 5' RACE reads via MiXCR and lists one record per CDR3 protein. The sample lists 250,000 to 400,000 distinct CDR3 sequences, about 9.9% occurring once. This sequence was found in a female donor with ankylosing spondylitis or in good health (not recorded which). Sequences were obtained from blood, either unsorted or a sorted T cell fraction (not recorded which). This sequence joins TRBV7-2 and TRBJ2-1; no clear D. The CDR3, as DNA: TGTGCCAGCAGCTTAGACGGGCCAGCGCAGTTCTTC. Protein sequence: CASSLDGPAQFF.